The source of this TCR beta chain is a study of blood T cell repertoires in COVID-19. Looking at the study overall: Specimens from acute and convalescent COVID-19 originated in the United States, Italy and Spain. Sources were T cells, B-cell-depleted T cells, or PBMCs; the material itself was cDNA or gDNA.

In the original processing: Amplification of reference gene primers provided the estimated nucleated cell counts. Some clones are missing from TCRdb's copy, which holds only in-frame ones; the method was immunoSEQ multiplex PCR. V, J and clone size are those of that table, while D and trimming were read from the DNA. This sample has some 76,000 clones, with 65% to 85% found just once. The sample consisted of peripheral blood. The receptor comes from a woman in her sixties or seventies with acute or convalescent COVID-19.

The CDR3 DNA reads TGTGCCAGCGGAGGACAGGGCCCCTCTGAAGCTTTCTTT. Protein sequence: CASGGQGPSEAFF. The chain recombines TRBV6-5 with TRBJ1-1; 8 positions match TRBD1. The CDR3 consists of 13 residues. Trimming removed 8 bases from V and 6 bases from J; junction bases left unmatched: 8. Germline V lookup: CDR1 MNHEY, CDR2 SVGAGI.